This T cell receptor beta chain was recorded in a study of identical twins. TCRdb called the 5' RACE reads again in MiXCR, with one record for every CDR3 protein. The sample records a few hundred thousand distinct CDR3 sequences, about an eighth being singletons. Ten or more counts support this clonotype. There are 15 residues in the CDR3. V was pared by 6 bases and J by 2 bases, with 13 bases between. Looked up from germline, CDR1 is LGHNA and CDR2 is YSLEER. This sample was shared with a second study, whose subject was yellow fever vaccine responses in identical twins.

This rearrangement joins TRBV4-3 to TRBJ2-2; D possibly corresponds to TRBD2 (5 bases). Specimen: memory (CD45RO+) T cells sorted from blood. The clonotype was recovered from a woman aged 18-29 years in good health. CDR3 sequence (DNA): TGCGCCAGCAGGGACTCCATTTTTAACACCGGGGAGCTGTTTTTT. This encodes CASRDSIFNTGELFF.